This T cell receptor (beta chain) was found in a study of Graves' ophthalmopathy and Graves' hyperthyroidism. Overall study findings and caveats: Thyroid clonotypes that were expanded above 0.001 frequency mostly also appeared in blood. Using 13 signatures, a model distinguished ophthalmopathy from stable hyperthyroidism, reaching around 87% sensitivity and approximately 82% specificity.

CDR3 length equals 11 residues. Per germline, CDR1 SEHNR and CDR2 FQNEAQ (reference sequence). This clonotype appeared many times. Antigen unknown. The junction does not match germline at one end; this may be a read error. RNA transcripts provided the template for amplifying TCR beta CDR3 regions. RT-PCR was first run with HTBI primers, then multiplex PCR in a second round. TCRdb fed the multiplex PCR reads into MiXCR, producing one record per CDR3 protein. The table has around 600,000 distinct CDR3 sequences, about two fifths seen once. All donors with ophthalmopathy were recorded as having moderate-to-severe activity, CAS ≥3, NOSPECS ≥4 and a duration under 3 months. Patients with other autoimmune diseases, uncontrolled infections, pregnancy or lactation were excluded.

The chain uses TRBV7-9 and TRBJ2-7; possibly TRBD1 for D (5 bases). This receptor was obtained from an adult man with Graves' ophthalmopathy. Source material: peripheral blood. The CDR3 protein is CASSLEGVECF. The CDR3 bases are TGTGCCAGCAGCTTAGAAGGGGTGGAGTGCTTC.